This TCR beta chain stems from a study of blood T cell repertoires in COVID-19. Deletions cut 3 bases from V and 6 bases from J, with 18 bases between. The CDR3 is 15 residues long. Germline CDR1 and CDR2: KGHSH and LQKENI. Produced via immunoSEQ multiplex PCR; TCRdb's table is partial and in-frame only. Here the sample spans under 250,000 clones, 86% being singletons. The sample comprised peripheral blood. The chain employs TRBV18 and TRBJ2-7, with D hard to call. This clonotype was sampled from a woman older than 75 with COVID-19, enrolled during active disease. The DNA for the CDR3 is TGTGCCAGCTCACCTTCCAAGGCCGACTTAGGCGAGCAGTACTTC. It specifies CASSPSKADLGEQYF.